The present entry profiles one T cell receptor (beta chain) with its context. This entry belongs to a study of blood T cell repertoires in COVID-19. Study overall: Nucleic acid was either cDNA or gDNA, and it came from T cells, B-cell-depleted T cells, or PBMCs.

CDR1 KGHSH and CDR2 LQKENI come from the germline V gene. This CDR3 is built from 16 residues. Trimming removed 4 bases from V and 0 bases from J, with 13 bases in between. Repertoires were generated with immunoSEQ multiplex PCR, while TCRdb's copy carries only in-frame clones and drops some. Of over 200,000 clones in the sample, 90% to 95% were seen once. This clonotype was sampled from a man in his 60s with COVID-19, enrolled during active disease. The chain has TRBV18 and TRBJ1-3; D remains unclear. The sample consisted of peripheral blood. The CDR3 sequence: CASSLARGSSGNTIYF. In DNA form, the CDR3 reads TGTGCCAGCTCACTGGCACGGGGAAGCTCTGGAAACACCATATATTTT.